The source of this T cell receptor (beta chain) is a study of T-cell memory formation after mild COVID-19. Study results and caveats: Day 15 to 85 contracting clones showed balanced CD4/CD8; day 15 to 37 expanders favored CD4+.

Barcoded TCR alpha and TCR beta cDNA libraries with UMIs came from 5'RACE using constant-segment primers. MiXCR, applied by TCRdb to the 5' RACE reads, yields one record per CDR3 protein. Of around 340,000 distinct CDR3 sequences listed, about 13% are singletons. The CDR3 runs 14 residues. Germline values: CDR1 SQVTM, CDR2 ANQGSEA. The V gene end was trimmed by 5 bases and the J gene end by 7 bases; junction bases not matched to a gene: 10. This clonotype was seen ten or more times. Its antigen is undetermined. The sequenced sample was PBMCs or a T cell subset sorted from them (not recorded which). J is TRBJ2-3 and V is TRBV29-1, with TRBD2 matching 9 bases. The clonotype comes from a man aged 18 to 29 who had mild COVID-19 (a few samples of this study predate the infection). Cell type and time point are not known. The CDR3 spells CSVTSGGTRNTQYF. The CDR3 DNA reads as TGCAGCGTTACCAGCGGGGGGACAAGAAATACGCAGTATTTT.